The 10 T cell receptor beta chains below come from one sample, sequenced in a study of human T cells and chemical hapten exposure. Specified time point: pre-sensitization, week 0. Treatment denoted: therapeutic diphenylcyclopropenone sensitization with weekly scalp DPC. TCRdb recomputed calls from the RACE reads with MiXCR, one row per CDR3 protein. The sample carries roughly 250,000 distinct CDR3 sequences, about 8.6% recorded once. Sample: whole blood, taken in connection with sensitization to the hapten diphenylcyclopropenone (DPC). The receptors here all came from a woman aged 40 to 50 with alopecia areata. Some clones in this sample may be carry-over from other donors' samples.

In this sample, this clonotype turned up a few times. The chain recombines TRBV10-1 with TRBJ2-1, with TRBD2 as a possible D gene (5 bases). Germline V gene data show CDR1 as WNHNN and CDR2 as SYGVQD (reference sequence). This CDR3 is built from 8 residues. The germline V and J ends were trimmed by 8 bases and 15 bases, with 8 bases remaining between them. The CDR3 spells CASLAPFF. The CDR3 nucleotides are TGCGCCAGCCTAGCCCCGTTCTTC.

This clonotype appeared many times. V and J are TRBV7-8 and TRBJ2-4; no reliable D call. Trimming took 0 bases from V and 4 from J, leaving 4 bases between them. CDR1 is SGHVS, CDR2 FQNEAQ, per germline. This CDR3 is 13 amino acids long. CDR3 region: CASSLADKNIQYF. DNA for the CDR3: TGTGCCAGCAGCTTAGCGGATAAAAACATTCAGTACTTC.

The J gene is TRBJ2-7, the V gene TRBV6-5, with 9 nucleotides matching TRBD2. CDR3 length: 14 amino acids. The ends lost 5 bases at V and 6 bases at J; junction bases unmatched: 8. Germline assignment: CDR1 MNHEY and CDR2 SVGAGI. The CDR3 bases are TGTGCCAGCAGTCCTATTAGCGGGGGCGGCGAGCAGTACTTC. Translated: CASSPISGGGEQYF.

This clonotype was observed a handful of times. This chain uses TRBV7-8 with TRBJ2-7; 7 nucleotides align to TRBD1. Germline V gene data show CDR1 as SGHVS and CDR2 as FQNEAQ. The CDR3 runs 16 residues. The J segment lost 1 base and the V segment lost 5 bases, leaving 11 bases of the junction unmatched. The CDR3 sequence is CASSRPSGTASYEQYF. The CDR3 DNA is TGTGCCAGCAGCCGCCCCTCCGGGACAGCTTCCTACGAGCAGTACTTC.

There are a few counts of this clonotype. The CDR3 region is CASSQVPSGTGELFF. Here the CDR3 DNA reads TGTGCCAGCAGCCAAGTTCCTAGTGGCACCGGGGAGCTGTTTTTT. The rearrangement joins TRBV14 to TRBJ2-2; no definite D call. Per the germline V gene, CDR1 is SGHDN and CDR2 is FVKESK. V was trimmed by 1 base and J by 4 bases, leaving 10 bases between them. This CDR3 has 15 amino acids.

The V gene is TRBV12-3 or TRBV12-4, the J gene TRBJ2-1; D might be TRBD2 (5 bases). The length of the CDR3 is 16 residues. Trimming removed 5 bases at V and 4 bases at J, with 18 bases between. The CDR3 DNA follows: TGTGCCAGCAGTGGTACCGGGCATACGGGGTACAATGAGCAGTTCTTC. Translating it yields CASSGTGHTGYNEQFF.

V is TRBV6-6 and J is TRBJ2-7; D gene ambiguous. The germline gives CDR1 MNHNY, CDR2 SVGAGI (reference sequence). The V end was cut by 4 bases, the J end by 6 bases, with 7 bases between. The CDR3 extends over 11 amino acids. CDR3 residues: CASSSQSEQYF. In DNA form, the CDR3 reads TGTGCCAGCAGTTCCCAGTCCGAGCAGTACTTC.

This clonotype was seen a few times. The CDR3 here is CASSTPRLPGNIQYF. CDR3 nucleotide sequence: TGTGCCAGCAGTACCCCCCGCCTTCCCGGAAACATTCAGTACTTC. V is TRBV28 and J is TRBJ2-4; no definite D call. CDR3 length: 15 amino acids. Per germline, CDR1 MDHEN and CDR2 SYDVKM. Deletions cut 5 bases from V and 6 bases from J, with 17 bases between.

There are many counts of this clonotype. The CDR3 loop is CSAILAGGADTQYF. The CDR3 DNA follows: TGCAGTGCTATACTAGCGGGAGGGGCGGATACGCAGTATTTT. This chain uses TRBV20-1 with TRBJ2-3, with 13 positions matching TRBD2. The CDR3 totals 14 residues. The V segment lost 4 bases and the J segment 6 bases; nucleotides outside the gene matches: 4. Per the germline V gene, CDR1 is DFQATT and CDR2 is SNEGSKA (reference sequence).

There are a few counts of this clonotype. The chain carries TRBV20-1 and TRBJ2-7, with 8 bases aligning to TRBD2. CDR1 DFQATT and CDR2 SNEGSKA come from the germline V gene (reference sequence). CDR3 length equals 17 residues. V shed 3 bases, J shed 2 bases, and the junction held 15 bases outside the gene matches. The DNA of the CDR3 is TGCAGTGCTAGCAACATTGGCAGCGGGAGTCGCGCCTACGAGCAGTACTTC. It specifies CSASNIGSGSRAYEQYF.